The T cell receptor (beta chain) under discussion was sequenced for a study of blood T cell repertoires in COVID-19. This CDR3 has 15 amino acids. CDR1 is SGHRS, CDR2 YFSETQ, per germline. Trimming cost V 0 bases and J 4 bases; bases outside gene matches: 6. Profiling relied on immunoSEQ multiplex PCR, and the TCRdb table lists in-frame clones only, not all of them. The sample has tens of thousands of clones, 75% to 90% seen once. The specimen sequenced was peripheral blood. This TCR was sampled from a man aged 60 to 69 with active COVID-19. The chain carries TRBV5-1 and TRBJ2-5; 7 bases match TRBD2. CDR3 bases: TGCGCCAGCAGCTTGGGACTAGCTGGGCGAGAGACCCAGTACTTC. Translation: CASSLGLAGRETQYF.